A single T cell receptor beta chain is shown here with its context. These data come from a study of OX40 agonist ivuxolimab in advanced cancers. Study in general: Patients were treated with intravenous ivuxolimab, dosed at 0.01 to 10 mg/kg and infused every 2 weeks.

Libraries were prepared by immunoSEQ multiplex PCR; TCRdb keeps only in-frame clonotypes and omits some of them. The table has about 50,000 clones, approximately 80% seen once. The CDR3 extends over 15 amino acids. V was shortened by 1 base and J by 2 bases, with 11 bases between the two germline ends. Looked up from germline, CDR1 is SGHVS and CDR2 is FNYEAQ. The sequences come from CD4+ or CD8+ T cells sorted from blood, collected in a trial of the OX40 agonist ivuxolimab. The V gene is TRBV7-6, the J gene TRBJ1-2; TRBD1 might be the D (5 bases). This receptor was obtained from an adult with an advanced solid tumor such as melanoma, head and neck, liver or kidney cancer. Here the CDR3 reads CASSLGQGVNYGYTF. CDR3 coding DNA: TGTGCCAGCAGCTTAGGTCAAGGGGTGAACTATGGCTACACCTTC.